This T cell receptor (beta chain) comes out of a study of cytomegalovirus exposure and HLA in healthy donors. Whole-study results and caveats: Listed as cytomegalovirus-associated were 164 TCR beta chains.

Method: immunoSEQ multiplex PCR; TCRdb's copy keeps in-frame clones and lacks some. This sample has 110,000 or so clones; 95% occur once, and the top ten carry roughly 0.66%. A note on this clone: Its antigen is unidentified.

This CDR3 contains 15 residues. CDR1 is SGHDT, CDR2 YYEEEE, per germline. V lost 2 bases, J lost 5 bases, and 8 bases stayed unmatched. The sequence was collected from a woman between 18 and 29 years old in good health and CMV-seronegative. The sample comprised PBMCs. V and J are TRBV5-6 and TRBJ1-2, with 8 bases identical to TRBD1. The CDR3 DNA reads TGTGCCAGCAGCTTTAAAAACAGGGGGATTTATGGCTACACCTTC. Its protein product is CASSFKNRGIYGYTF.